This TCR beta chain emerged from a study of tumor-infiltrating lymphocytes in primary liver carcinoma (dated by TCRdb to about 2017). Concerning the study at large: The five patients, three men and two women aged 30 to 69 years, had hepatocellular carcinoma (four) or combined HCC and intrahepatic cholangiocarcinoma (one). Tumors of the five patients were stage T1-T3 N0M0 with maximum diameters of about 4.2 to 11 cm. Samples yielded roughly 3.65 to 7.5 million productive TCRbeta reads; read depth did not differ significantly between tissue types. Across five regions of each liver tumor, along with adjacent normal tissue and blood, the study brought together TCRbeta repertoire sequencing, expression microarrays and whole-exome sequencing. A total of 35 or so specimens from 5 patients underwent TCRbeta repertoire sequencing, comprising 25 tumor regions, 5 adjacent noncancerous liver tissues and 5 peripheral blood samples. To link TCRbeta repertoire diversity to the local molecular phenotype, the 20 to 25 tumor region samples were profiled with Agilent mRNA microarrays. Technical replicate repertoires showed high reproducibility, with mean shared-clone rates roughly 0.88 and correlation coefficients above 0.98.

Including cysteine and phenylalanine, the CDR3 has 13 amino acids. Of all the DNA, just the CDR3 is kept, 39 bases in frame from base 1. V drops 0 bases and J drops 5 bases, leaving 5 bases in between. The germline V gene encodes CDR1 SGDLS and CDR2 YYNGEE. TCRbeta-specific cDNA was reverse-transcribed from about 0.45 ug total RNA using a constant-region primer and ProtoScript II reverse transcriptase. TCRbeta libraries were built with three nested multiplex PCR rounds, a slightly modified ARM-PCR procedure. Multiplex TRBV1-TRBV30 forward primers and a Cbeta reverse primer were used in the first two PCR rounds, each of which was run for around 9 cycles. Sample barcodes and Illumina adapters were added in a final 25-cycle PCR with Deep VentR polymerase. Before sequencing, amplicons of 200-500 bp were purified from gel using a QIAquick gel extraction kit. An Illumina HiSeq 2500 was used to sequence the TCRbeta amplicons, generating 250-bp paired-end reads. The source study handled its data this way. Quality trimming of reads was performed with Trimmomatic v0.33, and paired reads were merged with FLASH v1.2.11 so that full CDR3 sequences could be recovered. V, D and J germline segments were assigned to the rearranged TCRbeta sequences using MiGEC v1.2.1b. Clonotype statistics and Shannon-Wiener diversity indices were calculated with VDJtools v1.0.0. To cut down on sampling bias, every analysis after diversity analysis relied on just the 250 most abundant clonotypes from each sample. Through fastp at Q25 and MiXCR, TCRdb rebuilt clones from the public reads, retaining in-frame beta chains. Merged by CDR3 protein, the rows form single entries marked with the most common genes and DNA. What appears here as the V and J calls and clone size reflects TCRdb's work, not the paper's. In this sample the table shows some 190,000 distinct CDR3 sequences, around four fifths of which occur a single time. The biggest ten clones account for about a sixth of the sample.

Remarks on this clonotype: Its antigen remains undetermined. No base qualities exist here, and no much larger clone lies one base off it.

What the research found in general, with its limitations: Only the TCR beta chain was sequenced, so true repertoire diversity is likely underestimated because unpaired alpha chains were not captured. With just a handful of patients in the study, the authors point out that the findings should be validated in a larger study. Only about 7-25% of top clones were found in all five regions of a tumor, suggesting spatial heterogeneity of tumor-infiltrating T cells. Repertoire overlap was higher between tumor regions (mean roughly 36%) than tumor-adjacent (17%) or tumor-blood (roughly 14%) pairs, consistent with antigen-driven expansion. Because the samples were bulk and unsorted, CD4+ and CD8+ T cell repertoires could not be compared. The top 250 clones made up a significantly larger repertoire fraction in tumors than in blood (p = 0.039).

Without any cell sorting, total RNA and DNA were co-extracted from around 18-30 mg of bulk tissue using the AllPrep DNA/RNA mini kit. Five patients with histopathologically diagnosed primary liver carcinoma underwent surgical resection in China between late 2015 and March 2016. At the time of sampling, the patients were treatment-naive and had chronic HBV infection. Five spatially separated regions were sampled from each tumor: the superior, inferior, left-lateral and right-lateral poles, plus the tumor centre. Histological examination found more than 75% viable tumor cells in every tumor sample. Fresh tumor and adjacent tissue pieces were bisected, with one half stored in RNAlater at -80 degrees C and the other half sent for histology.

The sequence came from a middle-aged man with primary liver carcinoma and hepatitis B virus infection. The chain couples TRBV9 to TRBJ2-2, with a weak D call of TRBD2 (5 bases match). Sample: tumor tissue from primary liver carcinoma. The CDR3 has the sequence CASSVGGTGELFF. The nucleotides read TGTGCCAGCAGCGTAGGAGGGACCGGGGAGCTGTTTTTT. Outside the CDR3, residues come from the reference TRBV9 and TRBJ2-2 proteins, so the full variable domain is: DSGVTQTPKHLITATGQRVTLRCSPRSGDLSVYWYQQSLDQGLQFLIQYYNGEERAKGNILERFSAQQFPDLHSELNLSSLELGDSALYFCASSVGGTGELFFGEGSRLTVL.